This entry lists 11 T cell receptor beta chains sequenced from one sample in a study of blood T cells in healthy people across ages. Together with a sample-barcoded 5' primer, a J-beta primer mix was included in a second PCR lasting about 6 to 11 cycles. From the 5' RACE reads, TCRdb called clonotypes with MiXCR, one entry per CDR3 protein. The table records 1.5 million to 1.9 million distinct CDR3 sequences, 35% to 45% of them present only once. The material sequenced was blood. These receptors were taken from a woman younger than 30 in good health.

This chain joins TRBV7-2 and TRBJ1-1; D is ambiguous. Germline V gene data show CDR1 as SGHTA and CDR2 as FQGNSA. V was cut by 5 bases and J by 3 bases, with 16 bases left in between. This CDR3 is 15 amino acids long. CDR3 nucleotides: TGTGCCAGCAGCGGCGGGTTTCGAGGGTACACTGAAGCTTTCTTT. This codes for CASSGGFRGYTEAFF.

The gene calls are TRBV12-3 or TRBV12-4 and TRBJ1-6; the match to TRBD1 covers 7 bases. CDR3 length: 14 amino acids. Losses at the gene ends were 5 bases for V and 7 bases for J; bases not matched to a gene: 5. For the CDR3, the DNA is TGTGCCAGCAGTGCCGAGACAGGGAATTCACCCCTCCACTTT. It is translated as CASSAETGNSPLHF.

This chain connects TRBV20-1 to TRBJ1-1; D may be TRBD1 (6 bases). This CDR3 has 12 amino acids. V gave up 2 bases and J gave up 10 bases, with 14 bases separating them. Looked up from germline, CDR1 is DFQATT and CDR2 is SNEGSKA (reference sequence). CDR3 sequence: CSARPGQRGAFF. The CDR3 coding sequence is TGCAGTGCTAGACCCGGACAGCGAGGAGCTTTCTTT.

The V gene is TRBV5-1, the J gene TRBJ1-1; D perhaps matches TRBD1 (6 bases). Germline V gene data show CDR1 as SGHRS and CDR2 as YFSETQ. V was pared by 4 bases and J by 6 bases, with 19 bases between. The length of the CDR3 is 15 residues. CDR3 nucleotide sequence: TGCGCCAGCAGCCTGGTGGGGGGGGCGGGCGCTGAAGCTTTCTTT. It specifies CASSLVGGAGAEAFF.

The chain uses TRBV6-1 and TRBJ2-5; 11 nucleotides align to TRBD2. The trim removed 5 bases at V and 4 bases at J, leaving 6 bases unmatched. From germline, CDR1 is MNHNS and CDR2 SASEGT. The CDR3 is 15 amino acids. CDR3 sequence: CASSPQTSGVETQYF. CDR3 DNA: TGTGCCAGCAGTCCCCAGACTAGCGGGGTAGAGACCCAGTACTTC.

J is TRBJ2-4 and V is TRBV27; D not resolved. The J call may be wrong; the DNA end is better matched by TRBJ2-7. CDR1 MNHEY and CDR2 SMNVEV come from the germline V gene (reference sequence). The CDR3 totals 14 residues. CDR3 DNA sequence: TGTGCCAGCAGTTTATCGTGGGGCTCCTACGAGCAGTACTTC. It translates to CASSLSWGSYEQYF.

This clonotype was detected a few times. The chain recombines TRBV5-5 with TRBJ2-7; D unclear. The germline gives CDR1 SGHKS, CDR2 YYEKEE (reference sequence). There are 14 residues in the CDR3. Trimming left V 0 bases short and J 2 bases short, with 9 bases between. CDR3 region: CASSLDIQAYEQYF. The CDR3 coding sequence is TGTGCCAGCAGCTTGGACATCCAGGCCTACGAGCAGTACTTC.

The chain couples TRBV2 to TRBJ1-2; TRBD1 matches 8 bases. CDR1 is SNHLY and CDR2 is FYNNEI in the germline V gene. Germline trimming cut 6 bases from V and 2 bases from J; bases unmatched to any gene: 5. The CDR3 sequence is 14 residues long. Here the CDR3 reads CASSAQGANYGYTF. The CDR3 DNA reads TGTGCCAGCAGCGCTCAGGGGGCCAACTATGGCTACACCTTC.

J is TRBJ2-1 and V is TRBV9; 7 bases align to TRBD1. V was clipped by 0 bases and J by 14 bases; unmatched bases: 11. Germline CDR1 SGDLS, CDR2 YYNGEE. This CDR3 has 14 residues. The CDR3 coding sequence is TGTGCCAGCAGCGTAGCCGGAAGGACAGGAAAAGAGTTCTTC. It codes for CASSVAGRTGKEFF.

The CDR3 spells CASSIDKSYEQYF. DNA for the CDR3: TGTGCCAGCAGTATAGACAAGTCCTACGAGCAGTACTTC. The chain links TRBV2 to TRBJ2-5; D is undetermined. TRBJ2-7 matches the DNA end more closely, so the J call is doubtful. Germline CDR1 reads SNHLY; CDR2 reads FYNNEI. The length of the CDR3 is 13 residues.

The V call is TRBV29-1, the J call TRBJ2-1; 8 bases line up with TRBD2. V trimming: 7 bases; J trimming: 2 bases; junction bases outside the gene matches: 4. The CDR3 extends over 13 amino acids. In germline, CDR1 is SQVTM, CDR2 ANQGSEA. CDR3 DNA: TGCAGCGCCGCGGGACTAGCCTACAATGAGCAGTTCTTC. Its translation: CSAAGLAYNEQFF.